This T cell receptor beta chain was documented in a study of T cells after yellow fever vaccination. Study at large: Low-cell-number fractions underwent preparation using SMART-Seq v4 Ultra Low Input. General study points: A minor fraction of clonotypes spanned both CD4 and CD8 compartments. Peaking faster, on day 5 versus 15, the secondary response was nonetheless weaker.

The sample holds a few counts of this clonotype. What it binds is not known. V lost 1 base to trimming and J lost 5 bases, with 17 bases between them. The germline V gene encodes CDR1 MNHEY and CDR2 SMNVEV (reference sequence). The CDR3 length is 16 residues. Template switching by 5'RACE produced TCR cDNA, adding a universal primer site and UMIs. TCRdb used MiXCR to reprocess the 5' RACE reads, holding one entry per CDR3 protein. In the table there are about 400,000 distinct CDR3 sequences, about 6.2% of which are singletons. The chain is built from TRBV27 and TRBJ1-1; D may be TRBD1 (5 bases). This TCR was sampled from a man aged 25-45 years who received the YFV17D yellow fever vaccine. The sequencing used PBMCs, collected 5 days after the yellow fever booster vaccination. CDR3 nucleotides: TGTGCCAGCAGTTTATGGGGCCGGGATACGAAGACTGAAGCTTTCTTT. Protein product: CASSLWGRDTKTEAFF.